The 23 T cell receptor beta chains presented below share a single source sample, sequenced in a study of T-cell reconstitution after alpha-beta-depleted transplantation in children. Construction of the TCRbeta library involved unique molecular identifiers. TCRdb called the PCR reads again in MiXCR, with one record for every CDR3 protein. Of 3,300 or so distinct CDR3 sequences listed, 22% are singletons. This specimen consisted of PBMCs, mostly from graft donor cells, obtained 60 days after TCRalphabeta/CD19-depleted stem cell transplant. These receptors were taken from a male patient between 2 and 10 years old who had a stem cell transplant for acute lymphoblastic leukemia, so the T cells may come from the graft donor.

V usage is TRBV28 and J usage is TRBJ1-1, with 11 bases matching TRBD1. The trim removed 7 bases at V and 4 bases at J, leaving 5 bases unmatched. Germline V gene lookup returns CDR1 MDHEN and CDR2 SYDVKM. The CDR3 is 14 amino acids. CDR3 DNA: TGTGCCAGCACACCAGGACAGGGGGCCACTGAAGCTTTCTTT. Protein product: CASTPGQGATEAFF.

This clonotype was observed many times. The chain couples TRBV7-9 to TRBJ2-7; D ambiguous. The V end was cut by 1 base, the J end by 0 bases, with 13 bases between. This CDR3 spans 16 amino acids. CDR1 and CDR2 (germline): SEHNR, FQNEAQ (reference sequence). The CDR3 bases are TGTGCCAGCAGCTTAGAGGCTATCGTCAGCTCCTACGAGCAGTACTTC. Translation: CASSLEAIVSSYEQYF.

In its sample, this clonotype was seen many times. The rearrangement links TRBV3-1 to TRBJ2-7, with TRBD2 identical over 11 bases. J lost 3 bases, V lost 2 bases, and 0 bases had no gene match. CDR1 LGHDT and CDR2 YNNKEL come from the germline V gene (reference sequence). The CDR3 is 14 amino acids. The CDR3, as DNA: TGTGCCAGCAGCCAACTAGCGGGAGGCTACGAGCAGTACTTC. Its translation: CASSQLAGGYEQYF.

Sample share makes this clonotype large (0.1 to 1%). The chain has TRBV5-1 and TRBJ2-3; D possibly corresponds to TRBD2 (6 bases). The CDR3 spans 14 residues. Germline V gives CDR1 SGHRS, CDR2 YFSETQ. V dropped 1 base and J dropped 3 bases, with 9 bases sitting between them. The CDR3, as DNA: TGCGCCAGCAGCTTGAATGCGGGAACAGATACGCAGTATTTT. Its translation is CASSLNAGTDTQYF. Full variable domain (rest looked up from reference TRBV5-1 and TRBJ2-3): KAGVTQTPRYLIKTRGQQVTLSCSPISGHRSVSWYQQTPGQGLQFLFEYFSETQRNKGNFPGRFSGRQFSNSRSEMNVSTLELGDSALYLCASSLNAGTDTQYFGPGTRLTVL.

The V call is TRBV12-5, the J call TRBJ2-7; 10 bases map to TRBD1. The CDR3 totals 14 residues. Germline V gene lookup returns CDR1 LGHNT and CDR2 FRNRAP. The J segment lost 3 bases and the V segment lost 4 bases, leaving 3 bases of the junction unmatched. The CDR3 sequence is CASGSRTGGYEQYF. The CDR3 DNA is TGTGCTAGTGGTTCCCGGACAGGGGGCTACGAGCAGTACTTC.

The chain couples TRBV27 to TRBJ1-2, with a tentative D call TRBD1 (6 bases). V was trimmed by 2 bases and J by 4 bases, leaving 8 bases between them. Germline V gene lookup returns CDR1 MNHEY and CDR2 SMNVEV (reference sequence). The CDR3 covers 13 residues. Here the CDR3 DNA reads TGTGCCAGCAGTTTAGGGGGCAGCTATGGCTACACCTTC. Translating gives CASSLGGSYGYTF.

CDR3: CARSEVAGGRNEQFF. CDR3 nucleotide sequence: TGTGCCAGAAGCGAAGTAGCGGGGGGTCGAAATGAGCAGTTCTTC. The V and J genes are TRBV5-3 and TRBJ2-1; 10 bases map to TRBD2. TRBV5-3 is treated as an ORF (open reading frame) with a function not yet certain. The CDR3 contains 15 residues. V shed 4 bases, J shed 7 bases, and the junction held 8 bases outside the gene matches.

This clonotype was counted ten times or more. This chain connects TRBV20-1 to TRBJ1-1; D uncertain. CDR1 DFQATT and CDR2 SNEGSKA come from the germline V gene (reference sequence). Trimming cost V 5 bases and J 4 bases, with 17 bases left between them. The CDR3 sequence is 14 residues long. CDR3 sequence: CSAPLTLVGTEAFF. Here the CDR3 DNA reads TGCAGTGCTCCCCTCACCCTGGTTGGCACTGAAGCTTTCTTT.

This clonotype is deemed medium-sized. This chain uses TRBV10-3 with TRBJ2-5; TRBD2 might be the D (6 bases). Per germline, CDR1 ENHRY and CDR2 SYGVKD. The V and J ends lost 4 bases and 5 bases respectively, with 11 bases between them. The CDR3 has 13 amino acids. The CDR3 is CAISGLARETQYF. For the CDR3, the DNA is TGTGCCATCAGTGGGCTAGCGCGGGAGACCCAGTACTTC.

This clonotype was recorded at least ten times. The chain links TRBV6-5 to TRBJ2-7; D possibly corresponds to TRBD2 (6 bases). With 7 bases removed from V and 3 bases from J, the gap between germline ends came to 13 bases. The CDR3 runs to 13 residues. Germline V lookup: CDR1 MNHEY, CDR2 SVGAGI. The CDR3, as DNA: TGTGCCAGCACCCGGCCCGGGGGCTACGAGCAGTACTTC. Translation gives CASTRPGGYEQYF.

This clonotype has at least ten counts. The chain carries TRBV6-2 or TRBV6-3 and TRBJ2-5; D gene unclear. This CDR3 contains 12 residues. CDR1 and CDR2 from the germline V gene are MNHEY and SVGEGT. Trimming removed 1 base at V and 4 bases at J, with 4 bases between. The CDR3 nucleotides read TGTGCCAGCAGTTACTGGAGAGAGACCCAGTACTTC. This encodes CASSYWRETQYF.

The chain employs TRBV6-5 and TRBJ2-7; D is ambiguous. Deletions cut 2 bases from V and 0 bases from J, with 8 bases between. CDR3 length: 14 amino acids. CDR1 MNHEY and CDR2 SVGAGI come from the germline V gene. CDR3 sequence (DNA): TGTGCCAGCAGTTACGCGGTAGGCTCCTACGAGCAGTACTTC. As protein: CASSYAVGSYEQYF.

This clonotype came up many times. The V and J genes are TRBV21-1 and TRBJ1-5; the table calls TRBD1, which could not be checked here. TRBV21-1 is a listed pseudogene. This CDR3 comprises 17 residues. In DNA form, the CDR3 reads TGTGCCAGCAGCAAATGGAAAAGCCGGGACAACTATCAGCCCCAGCATTTT. The encoded protein is CASSKWKSRDNYQPQHF.

This clonotype showed up many times. The rearrangement joins TRBV5-1 to TRBJ2-7, with D perhaps matching TRBD2 (6 bases). This CDR3 region has 13 residues. Germline values: CDR1 SGHRS, CDR2 YFSETQ. Trimming left V 2 bases short and J 0 bases short, with 6 bases between. CDR3 region: CASSLAGSYEQYF. CDR3 nucleotides: TGCGCCAGCAGCTTAGCGGGCTCCTACGAGCAGTACTTC.

The chain links TRBV7-2 to TRBJ2-3; weak D call: TRBD2 (6 bases). V was clipped by 5 bases and J by 2 bases, with 17 bases between them. The CDR3 is 16 residues long. Germline V lookup: CDR1 SGHTA, CDR2 FQGNSA. The CDR3 region is CASSPERVGNTDTQYF. CDR3 in DNA: TGTGCCAGCAGCCCGGAGCGGGTGGGGAACACAGATACGCAGTATTTT.

This clonotype was seen repeatedly, ten times or more. The genes are TRBV29-1 and TRBJ2-2, with 7 bases identical to TRBD2. CDR1 is SQVTM, CDR2 ANQGSEA, per germline. V dropped 7 bases and J dropped 6; count of bases not matched to a gene: 11. The CDR3 is 14 amino acids. CDR3 amino acids: CSAHSLAFAGELFF. CDR3 coding DNA: TGCAGCGCCCATTCACTAGCGTTCGCCGGGGAGCTGTTTTTT.

This clonotype came up many times. The rearrangement joins TRBV28 to TRBJ1-1, with D uncertain. CDR3 length: 12 residues. Germline-derived CDR1 and CDR2 are MDHEN and SYDVKM. V dropped 7 bases and J dropped 8 bases, with 14 bases sitting between them. The CDR3 DNA follows: TGTGCCAGCACCCAGGATGCGTGGGAAGCTTTCTTT. Its protein is CASTQDAWEAFF. Full variable domain (outside the CDR3, taken from reference TRBV28 and TRBJ1-1): DVKVTQSSRYLVKRTGEKVFLECVQDMDHENMFWYRQDPGLGLRLIYFSYDVKMKEKGDIPEGYSVSREKKERFSLILESASTNQTSMYLCASTQDAWEAFFGQGTRLTVV.

The rearrangement uses TRBV5-6 and TRBJ2-7; D perhaps matches TRBD2 (5 bases). V was shortened by 3 bases and J by 0 bases, with 10 bases between the two germline ends. The CDR3 runs 14 residues. Germline CDR1 reads SGHDT; CDR2 reads YYEEEE. This chain's CDR3 is CASSSPGISYEQYV. The CDR3 region has the DNA TGTGCCAGCAGCTCCCCGGGAATCTCCTACGAGCAGTACGTC.

This clonotype has only a few counts. The genes are TRBV6-1 and TRBJ2-7; 9 bases agree with TRBD1. Germline V lookup: CDR1 MNHNS, CDR2 SASEGT. The CDR3 has 13 residues. Trimming took 10 bases from V and 6 from J; bases not matched to a gene: 10. The CDR3 is CANTGQGFAEQYF. The DNA of the CDR3 is TGTGCCAATACGGGACAGGGCTTCGCCGAGCAGTACTTC.

This clonotype was recorded at least ten times. The rearrangement joins TRAV2 to TRBJ2-6, with 7 bases aligning to TRBD1. The CDR3 extends over 16 amino acids. CDR1 is VSNAYN, CDR2 GSKP, per germline. CDR3 sequence reads: CARQDRPHSGANVLTF. As DNA, the CDR3 is TGTGCTAGGCAGGACAGGCCTCACTCTGGGGCCAACGTCCTGACTTTC.

This clonotype was found many times. The V gene is TRBV30, the J gene TRBJ1-2; a possible D gene is TRBD1 (6 bases). Looked up from germline, CDR1 is GTSNPN and CDR2 is SVGIG (reference sequence). V dropped 3 bases and J dropped 5 bases, with 22 bases sitting between them. The CDR3 extends over 16 amino acids. The CDR3 nucleotides are TGTGCCTGGAGAACCTTCCCCAGGGGTGAGGCTTATGGCTACACCTTC. This sequence encodes CAWRTFPRGEAYGYTF. The whole variable domain, filled in from reference TRBV30 and TRBJ1-2, reads SQTIHQWPATLVQPVGSPLSLECTVEGTSNPNLYWYRQAAGRGLQLLFYSVGIGQISSEVPQNLSASRPQDRQFILSSKKLLLSDSGFYLCAWRTFPRGEAYGYTFGSGTRLTVV.

This clonotype was recorded many times. The V gene is TRBV4-1, the J gene TRBJ1-5, with a weak D call TRBD1 (5 bases). The ends were cut back, 4 bases at V and 7 bases at J, with 20 bases in the middle. This CDR3 is 16 amino acids long. The germline CDR1 and CDR2 sequences are MGHRA and YSYEKL. Here the CDR3 DNA reads TGCGCCAGCAGCCCGTCCGGGGGGGATATGGCCCAGCCCCAGCATTTT. As protein: CASSPSGGDMAQPQHF.

In this sample, this clonotype turned up many times. The gene calls are TRBV24-1 and TRBJ1-5; possible D gene TRBD1, 5 bases. Trimming shortened V by 6 bases and J by 5 bases, and 7 bases separated the two germline ends. The CDR3 totals 12 residues. Germline CDR1 reads KGHDR; CDR2 reads SFDVKD. CDR3: CATSWGDQPQHF. The DNA of the CDR3 is TGTGCCACCAGTTGGGGCGATCAGCCCCAGCATTTT.